Sequencing of this T cell receptor (beta chain) was carried out in a study of blood T cell repertoires in COVID-19. Study-wide background: Acute and convalescent COVID-19 specimens originated in the United States, Italy and Spain.

Repertoires were generated with immunoSEQ multiplex PCR, while TCRdb's copy carries only in-frame clones and drops some. Of over 65,000 clones detected, 82% appear once; the ten largest clones hold about 15%. This CDR3 comprises 13 residues. The V and J ends lost 5 bases and 0 bases respectively, with 7 bases between them. The germline V gene has CDR1 SEHNR and CDR2 FQNEAQ (reference sequence). The sequenced sample consisted of peripheral blood. The V and J genes are TRBV7-9 and TRBJ1-1; tentative D call: TRBD1 (6 bases). The sequence was collected from a man older than 75 with active COVID-19. As DNA, the CDR3 is TGTGCCAGCAGCCGGGACATGAACACTGAAGCTTTCTTT. Translation gives CASSRDMNTEAFF.